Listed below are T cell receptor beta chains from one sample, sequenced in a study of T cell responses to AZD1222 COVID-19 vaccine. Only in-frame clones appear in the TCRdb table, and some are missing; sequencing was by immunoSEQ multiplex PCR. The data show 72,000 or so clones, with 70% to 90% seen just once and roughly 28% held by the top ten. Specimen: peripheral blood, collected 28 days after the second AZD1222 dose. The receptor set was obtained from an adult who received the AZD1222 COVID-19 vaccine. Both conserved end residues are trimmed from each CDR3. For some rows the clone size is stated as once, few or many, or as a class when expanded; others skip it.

ASSLTGEETQY TRBJ2-5 TRBV7-3 - 11
ASSQVSVDQGRLAF TRBJ1-1 TRBV3-1/TRBV3-2 - 14
ASSEALGITYEQY TRBJ2-7 TRBV2 - 13
ASSLGGSPYEQY TRBJ2-7 TRBV7-3 - 12
ASSLYAGGPLENEQF TRBJ2-1 TRBV5-8 - 15
ASSSRNYGYT TRBJ1-2 TRBV11-2 - 10
ASSPQAGTTNEKLF TRBJ1-4 TRBV5-1 - 14
ASSFSGTSGAGELF TRBJ2-2 TRBV7-9 - 14
ASMSTGGFSEQY TRBJ2-7 TRBV6-6 many 12
ASSQVLAGGPGEQF TRBJ2-1 TRBV3-1/TRBV3-2 once 14
ASSLRDGAYEQY TRBJ2-7 TRBV5-6 - 12
ASSQGTGPDEQY TRBJ2-7 TRBV4-1 - 12
ASSEGNYGYT TRBJ1-2 TRBV14 - 10
ASRLDSGYRGQRLEKLF TRBJ1-4 TRBV12-2 - 17
ANRQGAGEQY TRBJ2-7 TRBV6-5 - 10
ASSQATVNEKLF TRBJ1-4 TRBV4-3 - 12
ASSLEGYGRNEKLF TRBJ1-4 TRBV5-1 - 14
ASSPSSAPLH TRBJ1-6 TRBV28 medium-sized 10
AISLSRTSGFYEQY TRBJ2-7 TRBV10-3 few 14
ASNRDRGRNTIY TRBJ1-3 TRBV5-5 - 12
ASSGSLRRGAGGLWGTDTQY TRBJ2-3 TRBV9 - 20
ASSPISPGTYNEQF TRBJ2-1 TRBV18 - 14
ASSTRHSSSPSTDTQY TRBJ2-3 TRBV5-4 - 16
ASRDRAGNTIY TRBJ1-3 TRBV2 - 11
SVVPGLADNEQF TRBJ2-1 TRBV29-1 - 12
ASSPGRGTEAF TRBJ1-1 TRBV7-9 - 11
SVSGGNYGYT TRBJ1-2 TRBV29-1 - 10
ASSFHPTGTGGQPQH TRBJ1-5 TRBV27 - 15
ASSLARFQGANQPQH TRBJ1-5 TRBV7-2 - 15
ATSNKTAYEQY TRBJ2-7 TRBV15 - 11
ASSQQFQPDTQY TRBJ2-3 TRBV3-1/TRBV3-2 - 12
ASSVGEGMNQPQH TRBJ1-5 TRBV9 - 13
ATSVGTGGENEQF TRBJ2-1 TRBV24-1 - 13
ASSLSGEKLF TRBJ1-4 TRBV9 - 10
ASSFYSFLAQVYEQY TRBJ2-7 TRBV5-1 - 15
ASRLRRLNNEQF TRBJ2-1 TRBV11-2 - 12